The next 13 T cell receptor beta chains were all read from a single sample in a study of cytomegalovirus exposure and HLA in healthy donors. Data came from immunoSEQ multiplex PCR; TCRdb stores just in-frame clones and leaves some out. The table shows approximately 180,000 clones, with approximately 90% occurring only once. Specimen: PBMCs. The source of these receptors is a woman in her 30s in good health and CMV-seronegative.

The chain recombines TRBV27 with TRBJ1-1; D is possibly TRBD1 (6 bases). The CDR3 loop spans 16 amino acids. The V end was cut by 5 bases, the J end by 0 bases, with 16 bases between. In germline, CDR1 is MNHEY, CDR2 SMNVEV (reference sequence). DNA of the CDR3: TGTGCCAGCAGTGGACAGAACAAAAACATGAACACTGAAGCTTTCTTT. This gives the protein CASSGQNKNMNTEAFF.

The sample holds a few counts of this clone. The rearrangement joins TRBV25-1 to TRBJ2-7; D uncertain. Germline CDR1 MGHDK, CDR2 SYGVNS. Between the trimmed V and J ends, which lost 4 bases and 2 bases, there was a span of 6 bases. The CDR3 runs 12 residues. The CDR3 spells CASSGAPYEQYF. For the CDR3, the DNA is TGTGCCAGCAGTGGAGCTCCCTACGAGCAGTACTTC.

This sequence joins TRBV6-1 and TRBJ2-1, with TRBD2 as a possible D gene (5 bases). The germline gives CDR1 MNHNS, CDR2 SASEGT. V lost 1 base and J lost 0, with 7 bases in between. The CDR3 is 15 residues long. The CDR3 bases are TGTGCCAGCAGTGAAGAAGGGAGCTCCTACAATGAGCAGTTCTTC. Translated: CASSEEGSSYNEQFF.

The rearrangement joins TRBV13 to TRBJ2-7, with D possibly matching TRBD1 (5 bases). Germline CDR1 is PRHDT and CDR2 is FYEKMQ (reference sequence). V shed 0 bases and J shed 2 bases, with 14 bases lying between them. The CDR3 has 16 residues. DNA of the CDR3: TGTGCCAGCAGCTTAGGCACAGGAAACCTCCCCTACGAGCAGTACTTC. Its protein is CASSLGTGNLPYEQYF.

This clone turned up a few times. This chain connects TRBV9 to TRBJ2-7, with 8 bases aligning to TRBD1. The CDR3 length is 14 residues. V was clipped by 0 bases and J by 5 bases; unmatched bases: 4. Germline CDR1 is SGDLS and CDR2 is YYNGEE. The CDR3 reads CASSVAAGGDEQYF. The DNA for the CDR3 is TGTGCCAGCAGCGTAGCGGCAGGGGGCGACGAGCAGTACTTC.

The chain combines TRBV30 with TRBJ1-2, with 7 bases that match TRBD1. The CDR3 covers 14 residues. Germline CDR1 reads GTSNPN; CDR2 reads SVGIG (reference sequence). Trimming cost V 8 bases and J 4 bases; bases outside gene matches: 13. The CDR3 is CAHASGTAVYGYTF. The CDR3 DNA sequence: TGTGCCCACGCTTCCGGGACAGCGGTCTATGGCTACACCTTC.

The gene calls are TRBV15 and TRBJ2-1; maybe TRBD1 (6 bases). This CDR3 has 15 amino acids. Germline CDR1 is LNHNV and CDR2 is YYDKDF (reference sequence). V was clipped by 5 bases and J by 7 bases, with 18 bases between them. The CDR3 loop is CATSLNREGGNEQFF. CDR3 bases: TGTGCCACCAGCCTCAATCGGGAAGGGGGAAATGAGCAGTTCTTC.

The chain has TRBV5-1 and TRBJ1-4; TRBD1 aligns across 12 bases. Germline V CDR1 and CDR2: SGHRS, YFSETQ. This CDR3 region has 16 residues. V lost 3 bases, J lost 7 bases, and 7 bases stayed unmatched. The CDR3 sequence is CASSSGTGGLGEKLFF. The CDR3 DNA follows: TGCGCCAGCAGCTCCGGGACAGGGGGCTTAGGTGAAAAACTGTTTTTT.

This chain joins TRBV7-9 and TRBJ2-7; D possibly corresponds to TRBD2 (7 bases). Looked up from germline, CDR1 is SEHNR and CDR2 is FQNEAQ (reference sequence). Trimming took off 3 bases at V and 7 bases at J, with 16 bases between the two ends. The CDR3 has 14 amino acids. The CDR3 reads CASSLGAGVGEQYF. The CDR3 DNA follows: TGTGCCAGCAGCTTGGGGGCGGGGGTCGGAGAGCAGTACTTC.

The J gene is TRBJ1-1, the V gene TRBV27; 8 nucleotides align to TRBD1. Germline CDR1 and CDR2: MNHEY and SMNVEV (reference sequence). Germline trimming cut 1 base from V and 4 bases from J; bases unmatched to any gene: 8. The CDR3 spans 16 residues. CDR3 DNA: TGTGCCAGCAGTTTATACCCGCAGGGGGCAGGCACTGAAGCTTTCTTT. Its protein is CASSLYPQGAGTEAFF.

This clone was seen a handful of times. CDR3 sequence: CASSEGSNSPLHF. DNA for the CDR3: TGTGCCAGCAGTGAGGGTAGCAATTCACCCCTCCACTTT. This chain uses TRBV2 with TRBJ1-6; D not resolved. Trimming removed 3 bases from V and 7 bases from J, with 7 bases in between. The CDR3 runs 13 residues. Germline V CDR1 and CDR2: SNHLY, FYNNEI.

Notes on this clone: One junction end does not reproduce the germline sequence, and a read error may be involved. DNA for the CDR3: TGTGCCACCAGCAGAGAAATGAGCGGGGGGGCCACAAATACGCAGTATTTT. This codes for CATSREMSGGATNTQYF. The chain employs TRBV15 and TRBJ2-3, with 10 bases aligning to TRBD2. Looked up from germline, CDR1 is LNHNV and CDR2 is YYDKDF (reference sequence). This CDR3 has 17 residues.

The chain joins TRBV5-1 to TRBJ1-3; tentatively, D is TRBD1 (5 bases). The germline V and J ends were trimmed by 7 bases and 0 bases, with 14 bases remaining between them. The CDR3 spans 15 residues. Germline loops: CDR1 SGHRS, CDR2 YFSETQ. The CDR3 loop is CASLRGDYSGNTIYF. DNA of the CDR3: TGCGCCAGCCTGCGGGGCGATTACTCTGGAAACACCATATATTTT.